This TCR beta chain was captured in a study of blood T cell repertoires in COVID-19. About the research overall: Sites across the United States, Italy and Spain contributed samples from acute and convalescent COVID-19. Sources were T cells, B-cell-depleted T cells, or PBMCs; the material itself was cDNA or gDNA.

Per the original methods: Reference gene primer amplification in the assay estimated nucleated cell counts. The method was immunoSEQ multiplex PCR; TCRdb's version includes in-frame clones alone and lacks a portion of them. That table gives V, J and clone size, and the DNA gave D and trimming. The sample holds 280,000 or so clones, about 83% seen once. The sequence was collected from a woman in her 50s who had recovered from COVID-19. Sequenced input: peripheral blood.

CDR3 amino acids: CASSIDRDNSPLHF. As DNA, the CDR3 is TGTGCCAGTAGTATCGACAGGGATAATTCACCCCTCCACTTT. The chain joins TRBV19 to TRBJ1-6; 7 nucleotides agree with TRBD1. The CDR3 has 14 residues. The germline V gene encodes CDR1 LNHDA and CDR2 SQIVND (reference sequence). With 3 bases clipped from V and 5 bases from J, the junction kept 1 base outside the gene matches.